This T cell receptor (beta chain) derives from a study of OX40 agonist ivuxolimab in advanced cancers. Findings and caveats of the study: Among the lowest peripheral clonal expansion occurred in 0.1-3.0 mg/kg partial responders. Expanded clones belonging to CD8+ T cells outnumbered, on average, those of CD4+. Within 6 weeks, CD4+ and CD8+ blood T cells expanded clonally at 0.1 to 3.0 mg/kg.

Baseline was the first blood sampling point, followed by cycle 4 day 1 and cycle 7 day 1. The CDR3 runs to 15 residues. V shed 0 bases and J 8 bases; nucleotides not matched to a gene: 5. In germline, CDR1 is KGHSH, CDR2 LQKENI. Concerning this clone itself: Its target is unknown.

Generated by immunoSEQ multiplex PCR, the TCRdb table keeps only in-frame clones and is missing some. The data contain 65,000 to 80,000 clones, 91% of them singletons. The sample was CD4+ or CD8+ T cells sorted from blood, taken in a trial of the OX40 agonist ivuxolimab. The rearrangement joins TRBV18 to TRBJ2-4; TRBD1 agrees at 9 bases. The source of this sequence is an adult with an advanced solid tumor such as melanoma, head and neck, liver or kidney cancer. CDR3 region: CASSPPGQGRHIQYF. In DNA form, the CDR3 reads TGTGCCAGCTCACCACCGGGACAGGGTCGGCACATTCAGTACTTC.